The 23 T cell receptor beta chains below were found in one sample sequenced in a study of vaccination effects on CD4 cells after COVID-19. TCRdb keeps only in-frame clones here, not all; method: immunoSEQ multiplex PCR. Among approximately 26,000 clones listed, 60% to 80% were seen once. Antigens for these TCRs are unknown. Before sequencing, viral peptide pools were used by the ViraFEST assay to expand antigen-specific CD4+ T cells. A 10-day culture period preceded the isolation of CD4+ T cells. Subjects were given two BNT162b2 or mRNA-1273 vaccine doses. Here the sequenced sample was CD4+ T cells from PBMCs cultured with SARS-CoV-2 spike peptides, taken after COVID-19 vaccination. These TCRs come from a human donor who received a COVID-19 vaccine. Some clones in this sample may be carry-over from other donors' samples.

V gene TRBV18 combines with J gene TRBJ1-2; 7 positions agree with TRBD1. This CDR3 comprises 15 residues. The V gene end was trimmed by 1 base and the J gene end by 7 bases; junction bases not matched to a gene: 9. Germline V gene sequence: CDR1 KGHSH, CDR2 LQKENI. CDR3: CASSPRAEGARGYTF. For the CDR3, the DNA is TGTGCCAGCTCACCACGCGCAGAGGGGGCGCGTGGCTACACCTTC.

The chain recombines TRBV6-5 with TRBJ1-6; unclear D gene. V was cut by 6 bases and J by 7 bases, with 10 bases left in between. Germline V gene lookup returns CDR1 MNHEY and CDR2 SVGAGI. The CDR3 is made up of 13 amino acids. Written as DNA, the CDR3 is TGTGCCAGCAGGAGGGTTTTGAATTCACCCCTCCACTTT. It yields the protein CASRRVLNSPLHF.

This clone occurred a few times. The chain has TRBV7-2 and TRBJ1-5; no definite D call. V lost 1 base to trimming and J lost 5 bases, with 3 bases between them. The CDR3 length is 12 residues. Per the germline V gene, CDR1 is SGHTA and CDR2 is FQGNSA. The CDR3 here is CASSLDDQPQHF. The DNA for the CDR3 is TGTGCCAGCAGCTTAGATGATCAGCCCCAGCATTTT.

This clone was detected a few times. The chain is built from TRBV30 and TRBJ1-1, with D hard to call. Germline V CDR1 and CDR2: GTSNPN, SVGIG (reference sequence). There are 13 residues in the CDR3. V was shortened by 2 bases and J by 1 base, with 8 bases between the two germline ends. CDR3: CAWSYRGNTEAFF. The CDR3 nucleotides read TGTGCCTGGAGTTATAGAGGGAACACTGAAGCTTTCTTT.

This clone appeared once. CDR3 sequence (DNA): TGTGCCAGCAGCCCGGGACGGTATAGCACAGATACGCAGTATTTT. Its protein product is CASSPGRYSTDTQYF. The genes are TRBV5-6 and TRBJ2-3; possibly TRBD1 or TRBD2 for D (5 bases each). Per germline, CDR1 SGHDT and CDR2 YYEEEE. CDR3 length: 15 residues. V dropped 4 bases and J dropped 0 bases, with 12 bases sitting between them.

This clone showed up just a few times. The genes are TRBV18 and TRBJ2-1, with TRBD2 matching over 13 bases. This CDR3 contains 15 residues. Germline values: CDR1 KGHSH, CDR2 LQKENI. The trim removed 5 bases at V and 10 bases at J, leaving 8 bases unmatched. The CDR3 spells CASSTTSGGPAEQFF. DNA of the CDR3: TGTGCCAGCTCAACGACTAGCGGGGGGCCTGCGGAGCAGTTCTTC.

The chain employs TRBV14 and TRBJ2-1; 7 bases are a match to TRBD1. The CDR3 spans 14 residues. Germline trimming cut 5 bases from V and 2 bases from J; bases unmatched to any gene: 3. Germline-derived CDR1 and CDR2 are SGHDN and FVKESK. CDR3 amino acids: CASSKGTAYNEQFF. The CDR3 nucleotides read TGTGCCAGCAGCAAAGGGACAGCCTACAATGAGCAGTTCTTC.

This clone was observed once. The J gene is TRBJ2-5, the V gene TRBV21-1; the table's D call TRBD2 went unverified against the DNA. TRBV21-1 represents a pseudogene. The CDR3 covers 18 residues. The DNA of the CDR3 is TGTGCCAGTACTTGTAGCGGGGGGGCCTATCCCGTGAGAGAGACCCAGTACTTC. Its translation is CASTCSGGAYPVRETQYF.

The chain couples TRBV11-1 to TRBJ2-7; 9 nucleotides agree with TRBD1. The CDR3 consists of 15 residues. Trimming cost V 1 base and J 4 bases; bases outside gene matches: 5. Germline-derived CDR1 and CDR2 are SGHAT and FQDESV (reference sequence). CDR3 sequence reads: CASSLGVTGGYEQYV. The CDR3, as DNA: TGTGCCAGCAGCTTAGGGGTGACAGGGGGATACGAGCAGTACGTC.

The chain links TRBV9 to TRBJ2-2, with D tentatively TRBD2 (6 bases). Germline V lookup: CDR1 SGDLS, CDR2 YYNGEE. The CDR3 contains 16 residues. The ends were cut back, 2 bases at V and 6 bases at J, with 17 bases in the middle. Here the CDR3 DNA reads TGTGCCAGCAGCGTCACTCCGGGAGATATGGCCGGGGAGCTGTTTTTT. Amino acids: CASSVTPGDMAGELFF.

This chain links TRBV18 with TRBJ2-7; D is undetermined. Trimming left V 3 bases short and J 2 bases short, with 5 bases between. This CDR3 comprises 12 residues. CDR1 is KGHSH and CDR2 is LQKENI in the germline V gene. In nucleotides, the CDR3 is TGTGCCAGCTCACCTACGCCCTACGAGCAGTACGTC. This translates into CASSPTPYEQYV.

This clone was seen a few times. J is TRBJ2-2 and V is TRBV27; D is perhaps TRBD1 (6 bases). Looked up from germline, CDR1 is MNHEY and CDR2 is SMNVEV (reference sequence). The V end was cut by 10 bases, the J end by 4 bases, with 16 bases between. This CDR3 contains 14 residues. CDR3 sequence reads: CATHKGGPTGELFF. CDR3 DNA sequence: TGTGCCACCCATAAAGGGGGACCCACCGGGGAGCTGTTTTTT.

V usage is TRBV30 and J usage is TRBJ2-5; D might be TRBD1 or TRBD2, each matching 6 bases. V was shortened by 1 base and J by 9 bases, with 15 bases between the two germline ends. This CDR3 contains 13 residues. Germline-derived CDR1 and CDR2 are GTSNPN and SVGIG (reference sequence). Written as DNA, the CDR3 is TGTGCCTGGAGTGACCAGGGGTGGGGGGCCCAGTACTTC. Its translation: CAWSDQGWGAQYF.

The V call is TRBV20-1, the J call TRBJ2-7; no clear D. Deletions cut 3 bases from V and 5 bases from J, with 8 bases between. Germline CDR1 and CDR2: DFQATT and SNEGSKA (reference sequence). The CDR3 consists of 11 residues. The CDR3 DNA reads TGCAGTGCTAGGGGCCTCAACGAGCAGTACGTC. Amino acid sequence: CSARGLNEQYV.

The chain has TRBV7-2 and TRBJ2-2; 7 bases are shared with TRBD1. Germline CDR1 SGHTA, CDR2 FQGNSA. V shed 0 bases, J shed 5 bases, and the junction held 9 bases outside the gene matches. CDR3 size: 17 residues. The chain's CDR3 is CASSLAGQGVRTGELFF. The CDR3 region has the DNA TGTGCCAGCAGCTTAGCCGGGCAGGGGGTGCGTACCGGGGAGCTGTTTTTT.

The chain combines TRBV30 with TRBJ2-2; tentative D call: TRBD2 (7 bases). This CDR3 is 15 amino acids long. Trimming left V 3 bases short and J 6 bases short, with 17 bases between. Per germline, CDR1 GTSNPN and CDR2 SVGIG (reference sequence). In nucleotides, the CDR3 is TGTGCCTGGAGGTCTGCGGGGGAGGGGGCCGGGGAGCTGTTTTTT. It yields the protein CAWRSAGEGAGELFF.

CDR3 nucleotides: TGTGCCACCAGCAGAGATAGGTGGGGGCAGCGCCACGAGCAGTACGTC. It yields the protein CATSRDRWGQRHEQYV. This chain links TRBV15 with TRBJ2-7; possible D gene TRBD1, 6 bases. Germline V gene sequence: CDR1 LNHNV, CDR2 YYDKDF (reference sequence). The CDR3 runs to 16 residues. The V end lost 0 bases, the J end lost 5 bases, and 17 bases lay between the germline ends.

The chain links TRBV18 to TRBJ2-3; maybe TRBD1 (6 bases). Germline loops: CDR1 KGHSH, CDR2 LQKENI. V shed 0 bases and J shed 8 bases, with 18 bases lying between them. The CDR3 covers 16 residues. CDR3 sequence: CASSPPAGDKLSTQYF. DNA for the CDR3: TGTGCCAGCTCACCACCGGCAGGGGACAAACTAAGTACGCAGTATTTT.

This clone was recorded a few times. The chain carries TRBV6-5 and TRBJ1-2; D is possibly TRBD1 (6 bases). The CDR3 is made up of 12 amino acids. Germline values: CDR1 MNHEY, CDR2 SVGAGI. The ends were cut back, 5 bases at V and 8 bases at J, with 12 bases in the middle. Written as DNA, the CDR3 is TGTGCCAGCAGTACAGGGCGCGGAGGCTACACCTTC. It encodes CASSTGRGGYTF.

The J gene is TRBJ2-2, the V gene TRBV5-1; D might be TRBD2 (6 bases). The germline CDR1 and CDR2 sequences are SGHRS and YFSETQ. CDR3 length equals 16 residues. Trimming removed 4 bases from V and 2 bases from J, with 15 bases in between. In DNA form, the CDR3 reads TGCGCCAGCAGCCCCCTGGGCGGGGTAAACACCGGGGAGCTGTTTTTT. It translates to CASSPLGGVNTGELFF. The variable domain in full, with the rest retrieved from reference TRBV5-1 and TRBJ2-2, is KAGVTQTPRYLIKTRGQQVTLSCSPISGHRSVSWYQQTPGQGLQFLFEYFSETQRNKGNFPGRFSGRQFSNSRSEMNVSTLELGDSALYLCASSPLGGVNTGELFFGEGSRLTVL.

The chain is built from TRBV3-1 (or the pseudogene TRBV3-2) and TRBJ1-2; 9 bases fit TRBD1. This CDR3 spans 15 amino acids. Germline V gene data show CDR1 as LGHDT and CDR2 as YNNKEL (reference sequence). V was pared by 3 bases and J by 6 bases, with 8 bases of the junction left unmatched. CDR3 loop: CASSHWDRVEDGYTF. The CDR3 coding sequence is TGTGCCAGCAGCCATTGGGACAGGGTCGAGGATGGCTACACCTTC.

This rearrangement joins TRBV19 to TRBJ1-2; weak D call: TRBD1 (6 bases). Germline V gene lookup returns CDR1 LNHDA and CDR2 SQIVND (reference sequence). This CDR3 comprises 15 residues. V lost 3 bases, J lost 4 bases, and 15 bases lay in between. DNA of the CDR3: TGTGCCAGTAGTATCCTTGGACAGACATTCTATGGCTACACCTTC. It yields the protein CASSILGQTFYGYTF.

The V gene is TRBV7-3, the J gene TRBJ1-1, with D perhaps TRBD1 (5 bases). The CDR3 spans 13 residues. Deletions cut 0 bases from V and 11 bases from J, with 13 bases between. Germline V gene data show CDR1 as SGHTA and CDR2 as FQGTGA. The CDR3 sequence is CASSLTPGRAAFF. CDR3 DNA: TGTGCCAGCAGCTTAACGCCAGGGCGGGCGGCTTTCTTT.